Listed here are 20 T cell receptor beta chains from one sample, sequenced in a study of beta chain features in type 1 diabetes. Sequencing targeted expressed TCRB transcripts, as all isolated RNA had been reverse transcribed. Method: immunoSEQ multiplex PCR; TCRdb's copy keeps in-frame clones and lacks some. Altogether roughly 500,000 clones are present, about 32% being singletons, with the ten largest covering about 0.06%. Material: naive CD4+ T cells from blood. Receptors originate from a man aged 18 to 35 in good health.

The rearrangement links TRBV30 to TRBJ2-5; TRBD1 might be the D (7 bases). This CDR3 region has 12 residues. Germline V gene data show CDR1 as GTSNPN and CDR2 as SVGIG (reference sequence). Trimming stripped 5 bases from V and 10 bases from J, with 17 bases between. In nucleotides, the CDR3 is TGTGCCTGGGGAGGGGGCACCTTGAACCAGTACTTC. Its protein is CAWGGGTLNQYF.

This clone was seen only a few times. The chain combines TRBV7-2 with TRBJ2-5; TRBD2 agrees at 11 bases. The germline V gene has CDR1 SGHTA and CDR2 FQGNSA. The CDR3 has 15 amino acids. V was clipped by 5 bases and J by 3 bases; unmatched bases: 5. The CDR3 DNA sequence: TGTGCCAGCAGCACCCAGGGACTAGCGGAAGAGACCCAGTACTTC. This gives the protein CASSTQGLAEETQYF.

The CDR3 reads CASSYKETQYF. CDR3 in DNA: TGTGCCAGCAGTTACAAAGAGACCCAGTACTTC. The V gene is TRBV6-6, the J gene TRBJ2-5; no clear D. The CDR3 totals 11 residues. V was trimmed by 2 bases and J by 3 bases, leaving 1 base between them. Germline V gene lookup returns CDR1 MNHNY and CDR2 SVGAGI (reference sequence).

J is TRBJ2-7 and V is TRBV7-9; weak D call: TRBD1 (5 bases). In germline, CDR1 is SEHNR, CDR2 FQNEAQ (reference sequence). This CDR3 has 13 residues. Trimming pared 5 bases from V and 2 bases from J, leaving 10 bases between. The DNA for the CDR3 is TGTGCCAGCAGCCCGACAGTCACCTACGAGCAGTACTTC. Encoded protein: CASSPTVTYEQYF.

This clone has just a few counts. The rearrangement links TRBV9 to TRBJ2-7; 7 bases map to TRBD1. The germline gives CDR1 SGDLS, CDR2 YYNGEE. Losses at the gene ends were 2 bases for V and 5 bases for J; bases not matched to a gene: 10. This CDR3 comprises 15 residues. CDR3 in DNA: TGTGCCAGCAGCGTTACCGGGACAGCCGAGCACGAGCAGTACTTC. It specifies CASSVTGTAEHEQYF. The full variable domain, with the rest looked up from reference TRBV9 and TRBJ2-7, is DSGVTQTPKHLITATGQRVTLRCSPRSGDLSVYWYQQSLDQGLQFLIQYYNGEERAKGNILERFSAQQFPDLHSELNLSSLELGDSALYFCASSVTGTAEHEQYFGPGTRLTVT.

This clone was seen just once. This chain uses TRBV7-9 with TRBJ2-7, with D unresolved. V lost 5 bases and J lost 2, with 10 bases in between. CDR3 length: 13 residues. Germline V gene lookup returns CDR1 SEHNR and CDR2 FQNEAQ (reference sequence). The DNA of the CDR3 is TGTGCCAGCAGCCCCAGAACCGCCTACGAGCAGTACTTC. This encodes CASSPRTAYEQYF. Drawing the rest from reference TRBV7-9 and TRBJ2-7, the complete variable domain is DTGVSQNPRHKITKRGQNVTFRCDPISEHNRLYWYRQTLGQGPEFLTYFQNEAQLEKSRLLSDRFSAERPKGSFSTLEIQRTEQGDSAMYLCASSPRTAYEQYFGPGTRLTVT.

About this clone itself: This specimen includes other DNA sequences encoding the same CDR3. This chain connects TRBV30 to TRBJ2-1, with TRBD1 as a possible D gene (6 bases). Deletions cut 2 bases from V and 9 bases from J, with 11 bases between. CDR1 and CDR2 from the germline V gene are GTSNPN and SVGIG (reference sequence). This CDR3 region has 12 residues. For the CDR3, the DNA is TGTGCCTGGAGTCACAGGGTGGGTGAGCAGTTCTTC. It encodes CAWSHRVGEQFF.

The chain uses TRBV30 and TRBJ1-3; possible D gene TRBD1, 5 bases. Germline-derived CDR1 and CDR2 are GTSNPN and SVGIG (reference sequence). V lost 5 bases, J lost 0 bases, and 17 bases lay in between. This CDR3 comprises 16 residues. CDR3 sequence reads: CAWDRRDLNSGNTIYF. CDR3 DNA sequence: TGTGCCTGGGATCGCCGGGACTTGAACTCTGGAAACACCATATATTTT.

This clone has a handful of counts. The CDR3 DNA sequence: TGTGCCAGCAGCCCCCGGGACTACAACACCGGGGAGCTGTTTTTT. Amino acid sequence: CASSPRDYNTGELFF. The J gene is TRBJ2-2, the V gene TRBV9, with TRBD2 identical over 7 bases. This CDR3 contains 15 residues. V shed 4 bases, J shed 2 bases, and the junction held 5 bases outside the gene matches. The germline V gene encodes CDR1 SGDLS and CDR2 YYNGEE.

The rearrangement joins TRBV29-1 to TRBJ1-5; 9 nucleotides line up with TRBD1. The CDR3 covers 13 residues. Germline V gives CDR1 SQVTM, CDR2 ANQGSEA. The J segment lost 7 bases and the V segment lost 7 bases, leaving 8 bases of the junction unmatched. CDR3 region: CSAWTGAGQPQHF. CDR3 nucleotide sequence: TGCAGCGCGTGGACAGGGGCGGGGCAGCCCCAGCATTTT.

This chain joins TRBV4-1 and TRBJ2-5; TRBD2 matches at 9 bases. Unmatched junction bases numbered 10, after V lost 0 bases and J lost 5 bases. Germline V lookup: CDR1 MGHRA, CDR2 YSYEKL. This CDR3 is built from 17 residues. CDR3 nucleotide sequence: TGCGCCAGCAGCCAAGATTGGAAGGGACTAGCAAGGGAGACCCAGTACTTC. Translating it yields CASSQDWKGLARETQYF.

The gene calls are TRBV5-1 and TRBJ2-7; the D gene could be TRBD1 or TRBD2 (5 bases each). The V gene lost 0 bases and the J gene lost 4 bases, with 14 bases spanning the gap. Germline V CDR1 and CDR2: SGHRS, YFSETQ. This CDR3 has 15 amino acids. This CDR3 is CASSLGTGGLYEQYF. For the CDR3, the DNA is TGCGCCAGCAGCTTGGGAACAGGCGGGCTGTACGAGCAGTACTTC.

J is TRBJ2-3 and V is TRBV4-1; maybe TRBD2 (6 bases). Trimming stripped 4 bases from V and 1 base from J, with 9 bases between. CDR3 length: 14 amino acids. CDR1 is MGHRA and CDR2 is YSYEKL in the germline V gene. The CDR3 region has the DNA TGCGCCAGCAGCCGGTCTAGCGGCACAGATACGCAGTATTTT. Translated, it gives CASSRSSGTDTQYF.

The J gene is TRBJ1-2, the V gene TRBV2; possible D gene TRBD1, 5 bases. CDR1 is SNHLY and CDR2 is FYNNEI in the germline V gene. The V gene lost 4 bases and the J gene lost 5 bases, with 11 bases spanning the gap. The CDR3 is 13 amino acids. CDR3 in amino acids: CASSAGGTYGYTF. CDR3 sequence (DNA): TGTGCCAGCAGTGCTGGGGGGACGTATGGCTACACCTTC. The variable domain in full, with the rest retrieved from reference TRBV2 and TRBJ1-2, is EPEVTQTPSHQVTQMGQEVILRCVPISNHLYFYWYRQILGQKVEFLVSFYNNEISEKSEIFDDQFSVERPDGSNFTLKIRSTKLEDSAMYFCASSAGGTYGYTFGSGTRLTVV.

V gene TRBV13 combines with J gene TRBJ2-3; TRBD1 aligns across 8 bases. In germline, CDR1 is PRHDT, CDR2 FYEKMQ (reference sequence). V lost 5 bases, J lost 11 bases, and 15 bases stayed unmatched. The length of the CDR3 is 15 residues. CDR3 residues: CASSPGQALGSGQYF. The CDR3 region has the DNA TGTGCCAGCAGCCCGGGACAGGCGCTTGGATCTGGGCAGTATTTT.

This clone was counted between two and nine times. The chain carries TRBV2 and TRBJ2-7; 10 bases align to TRBD2. The V segment lost 5 bases and the J segment 7 bases; nucleotides outside the gene matches: 8. The germline V gene encodes CDR1 SNHLY and CDR2 FYNNEI. CDR3 length equals 14 residues. For the CDR3, the DNA is TGTGCCAGCAGTCCGACTAGCGGGCGCACTGAGCAGTACTTC. It yields the protein CASSPTSGRTEQYF.

This clone turned up a few times. The chain carries TRBV9 and TRBJ2-5, with 13 nucleotides matching TRBD2. The germline V gene has CDR1 SGDLS and CDR2 YYNGEE. Trimming removed 4 bases from V and 5 bases from J; junction bases left unmatched: 5. This CDR3 contains 15 residues. CDR3 residues: CASSRTSGSVETQYF. Written as DNA, the CDR3 is TGTGCCAGCAGCAGGACTAGCGGGAGCGTGGAGACCCAGTACTTC.

The V call is TRBV7-3, the J call TRBJ2-3; 7 bases align to TRBD1. V was clipped by 5 bases and J by 6 bases; unmatched bases: 5. The CDR3 consists of 13 residues. Germline V gene data show CDR1 as SGHTA and CDR2 as FQGTGA. The chain's CDR3 is CASSVTGSDTQYF. The CDR3 DNA sequence: TGTGCCAGCAGCGTGACAGGGAGTGATACGCAGTATTTT.

This clone was detected a few times. The chain combines TRBV7-2 with TRBJ2-5; 8 bases align to TRBD2. The CDR3 is made up of 14 amino acids. With V trimmed by 3 bases and J by 6 bases, 6 bases remained unmatched. Germline V CDR1 and CDR2: SGHTA, FQGNSA. The CDR3 reads CASSFFGREQTQYF. In nucleotides, the CDR3 is TGTGCCAGCAGCTTCTTCGGGAGGGAACAGACCCAGTACTTC. Looking up the rest from reference TRBV7-2 and TRBJ2-5 gives the full variable domain: GAGVSQSPSNKVTEKGKDVELRCDPISGHTALYWYRQSLGQGLEFLIYFQGNSAPDKSGLPSDRFSAERTGGSVSTLTIQRTQQEDSAVYLCASSFFGREQTQYFGPGTRLLVL.

This chain connects TRBV7-2 to TRBJ2-2; TRBD1 agrees at 9 bases. This CDR3 is built from 15 residues. The junction had 6 bases not matched to a gene; V was cut back by 6 bases and J by 4 bases. The V gene's germline CDR1 is SGHTA and CDR2 FQGNSA. CDR3 DNA: TGTGCCAGCAGGAGGGACAGGGCGGGCACCGGGGAGCTGTTTTTT. Amino acids: CASRRDRAGTGELFF.